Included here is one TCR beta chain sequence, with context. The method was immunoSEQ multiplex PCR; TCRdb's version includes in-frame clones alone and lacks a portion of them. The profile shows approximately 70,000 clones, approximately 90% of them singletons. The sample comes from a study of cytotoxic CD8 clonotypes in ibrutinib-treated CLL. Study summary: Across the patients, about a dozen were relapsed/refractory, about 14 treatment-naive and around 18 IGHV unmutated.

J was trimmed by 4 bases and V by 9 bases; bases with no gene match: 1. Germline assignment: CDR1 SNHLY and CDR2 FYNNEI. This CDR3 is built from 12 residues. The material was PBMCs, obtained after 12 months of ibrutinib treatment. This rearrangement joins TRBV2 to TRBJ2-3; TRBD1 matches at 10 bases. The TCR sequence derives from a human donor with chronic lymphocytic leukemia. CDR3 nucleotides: TGTGCCAGAGGACAGGGGGCAGATACGCAGTATTTT. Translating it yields CARGQGADTQYF.